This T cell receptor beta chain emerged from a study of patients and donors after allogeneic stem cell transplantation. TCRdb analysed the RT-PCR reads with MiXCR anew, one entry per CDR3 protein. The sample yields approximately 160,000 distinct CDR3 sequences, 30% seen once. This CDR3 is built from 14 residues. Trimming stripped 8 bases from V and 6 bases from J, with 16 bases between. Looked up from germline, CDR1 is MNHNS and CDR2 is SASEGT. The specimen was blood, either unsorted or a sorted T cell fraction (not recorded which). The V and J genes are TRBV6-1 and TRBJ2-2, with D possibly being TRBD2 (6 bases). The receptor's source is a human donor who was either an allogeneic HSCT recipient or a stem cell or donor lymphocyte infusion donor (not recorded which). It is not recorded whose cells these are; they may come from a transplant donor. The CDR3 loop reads CASLGGTPSGELFF. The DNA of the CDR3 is TGTGCCAGCCTAGGAGGGACCCCGTCCGGGGAGCTGTTTTTT.